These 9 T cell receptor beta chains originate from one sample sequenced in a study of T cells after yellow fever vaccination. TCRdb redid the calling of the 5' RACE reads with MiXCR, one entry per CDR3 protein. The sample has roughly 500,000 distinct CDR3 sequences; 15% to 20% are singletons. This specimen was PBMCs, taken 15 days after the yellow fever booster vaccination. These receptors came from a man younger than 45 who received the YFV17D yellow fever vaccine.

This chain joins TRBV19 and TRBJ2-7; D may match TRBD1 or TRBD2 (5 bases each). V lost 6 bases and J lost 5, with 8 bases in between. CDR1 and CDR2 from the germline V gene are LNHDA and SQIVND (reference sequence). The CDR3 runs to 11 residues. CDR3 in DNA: TGTGCCAGTAGATGGGGGAACGAGCAGTACTTC. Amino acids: CASRWGNEQYF.

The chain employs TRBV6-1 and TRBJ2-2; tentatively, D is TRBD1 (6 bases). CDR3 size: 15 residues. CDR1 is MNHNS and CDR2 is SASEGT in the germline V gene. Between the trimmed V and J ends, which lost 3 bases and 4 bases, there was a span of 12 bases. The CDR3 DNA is TGTGCCAGCAGTGATAGGGGGTCGGGCACCGGGGAGCTGTTTTTT. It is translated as CASSDRGSGTGELFF.

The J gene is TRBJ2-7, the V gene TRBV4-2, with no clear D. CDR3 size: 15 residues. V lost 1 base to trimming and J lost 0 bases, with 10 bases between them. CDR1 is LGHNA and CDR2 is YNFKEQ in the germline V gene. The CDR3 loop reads CASSQGVGGSYEQYF. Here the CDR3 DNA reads TGTGCCAGCAGCCAAGGGGTAGGCGGCTCCTACGAGCAGTACTTC.

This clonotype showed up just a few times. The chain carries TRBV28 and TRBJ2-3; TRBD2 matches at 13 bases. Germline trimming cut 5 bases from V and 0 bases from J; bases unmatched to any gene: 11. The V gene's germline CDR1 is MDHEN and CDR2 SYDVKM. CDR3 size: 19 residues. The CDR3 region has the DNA TGTGCCAGCAGTCCGGGTCCGGGACTAGCGGGGCCTAGCACAGATACGCAGTATTTT. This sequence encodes CASSPGPGLAGPSTDTQYF.

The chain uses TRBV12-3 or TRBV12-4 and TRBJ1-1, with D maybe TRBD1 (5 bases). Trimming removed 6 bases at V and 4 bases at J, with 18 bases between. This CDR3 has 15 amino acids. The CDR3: CASSYDAGASTEAFF. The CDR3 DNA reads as TGTGCCAGCAGCTACGACGCTGGGGCCAGCACTGAAGCTTTCTTT.

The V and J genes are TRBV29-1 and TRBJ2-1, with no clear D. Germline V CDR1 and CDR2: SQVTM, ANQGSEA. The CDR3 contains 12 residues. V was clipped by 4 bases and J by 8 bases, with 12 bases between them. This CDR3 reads CSVGAQRDEQFF. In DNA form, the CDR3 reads TGCAGCGTTGGAGCTCAGCGAGATGAGCAGTTCTTC.

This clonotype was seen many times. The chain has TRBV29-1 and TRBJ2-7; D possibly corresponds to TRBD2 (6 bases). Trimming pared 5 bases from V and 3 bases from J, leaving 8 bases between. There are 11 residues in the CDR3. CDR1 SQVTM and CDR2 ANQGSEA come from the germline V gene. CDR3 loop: CSVLSGYEQYF. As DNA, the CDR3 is TGCAGCGTTCTTAGCGGCTACGAGCAGTACTTC.

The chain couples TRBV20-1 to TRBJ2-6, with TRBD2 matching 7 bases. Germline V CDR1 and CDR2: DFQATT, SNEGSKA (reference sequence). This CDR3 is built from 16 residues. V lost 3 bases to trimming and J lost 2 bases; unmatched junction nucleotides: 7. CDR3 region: CSASGEGLAGANVLTF. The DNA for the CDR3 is TGCAGTGCTAGTGGGGAGGGGTTGGCTGGGGCCAACGTCCTGACTTTC.

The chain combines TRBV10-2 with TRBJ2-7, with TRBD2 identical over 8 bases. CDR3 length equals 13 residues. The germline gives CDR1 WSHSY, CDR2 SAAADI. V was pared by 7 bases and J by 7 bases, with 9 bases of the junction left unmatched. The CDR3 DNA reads TGCGCCAGCAAAAAGCGGGAGACGTCAGAGCAGTACTTC. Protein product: CASKKRETSEQYF.